One sample yielded the 27 T cell receptor beta chains listed below, sequenced in a study of blood T cell repertoires in COVID-19. Profiled with immunoSEQ multiplex PCR; TCRdb holds only in-frame clones, not every one. The sample shows approximately 400,000 clones, roughly 80% of them seen only once. Specimen: peripheral blood. The source is a human donor with acute or convalescent COVID-19. The donor label of this sample is uncertain.

The rearrangement links TRBV5-4 to TRBJ1-2; D might be TRBD1 (5 bases). V was trimmed by 0 bases and J by 1 base, leaving 10 bases between them. The CDR3 runs to 15 residues. Germline CDR1 and CDR2: SGHNT and YYREEE (reference sequence). CDR3 amino acids: CASSLAGRDNYGYTF. Written as DNA, the CDR3 is TGTGCCAGCAGCTTGGCCGGCAGGGATAACTATGGCTACACCTTC.

The chain couples TRBV4-1 to TRBJ2-7, with TRBD2 matching 7 bases. The CDR3 has 15 amino acids. The V gene end was trimmed by 8 bases and the J gene end by 3 bases; junction bases not matched to a gene: 13. CDR1 MGHRA and CDR2 YSYEKL come from the germline V gene. CDR3: CASSSGEGGFYEQYF. CDR3 nucleotide sequence: TGCGCCAGCTCGTCCGGGGAGGGCGGTTTCTACGAGCAGTACTTC.

The V call is TRBV2, the J call TRBJ2-2; a weak D match, TRBD2 (7 bases). CDR3 length equals 14 residues. Germline V gene sequence: CDR1 SNHLY, CDR2 FYNNEI. Trimming left V 7 bases short and J 4 bases short, with 13 bases between. The CDR3 here is CASTRGAGTGELFF. The CDR3, as DNA: TGTGCCAGCACTCGGGGGGCGGGCACCGGGGAGCTGTTTTTT.

This clone occurred once. V gene TRBV11-2 combines with J gene TRBJ1-2; TRBD1 is a possible D gene (6 bases). The CDR3 loop spans 15 amino acids. Germline loops: CDR1 SGHAT, CDR2 FQNNGV. V was pared by 5 bases and J by 7 bases, with 20 bases between. CDR3 protein: CASSGKDRGALGYTF. CDR3 in DNA: TGTGCCAGCAGCGGAAAGGATCGGGGGGCGCTTGGCTACACCTTC.

Remarks on this clone: Within the sample, other DNA sequences also encode this same CDR3. The genes are TRBV29-1 and TRBJ1-1; 7 bases map to TRBD1. The CDR3 spans 13 residues. V shed 7 bases and J 2 bases; nucleotides not matched to a gene: 7. Germline V lookup: CDR1 SQVTM, CDR2 ANQGSEA. For the CDR3, the DNA is TGCAGCGGGCGACAGGGTCCAAACACTGAAGCTTTCTTT. Protein product: CSGRQGPNTEAFF.

The genes are TRBV19 and TRBJ2-2, with D tentatively TRBD1 (5 bases). CDR1 LNHDA and CDR2 SQIVND come from the germline V gene (reference sequence). This CDR3 has 15 amino acids. V dropped 6 bases and J dropped 0 bases, with 11 bases sitting between them. This chain's CDR3 is CASSLTGANTGELFF. CDR3 DNA: TGTGCCAGTAGCCTAACAGGAGCGAACACCGGGGAGCTGTTTTTT.

The V call is TRBV3-1 (or the pseudogene TRBV3-2), the J call TRBJ1-1; D is unresolved. The CDR3 runs 16 residues. Germline V gives CDR1 LGHDT, CDR2 YNNKEL (reference sequence). Between the trimmed V and J ends, which lost 3 bases and 0 bases, there was a span of 14 bases. The DNA of the CDR3 is TGTGCCAGCAGCCACCCTGCTGCGGGCATGAACACTGAAGCTTTCTTT. Translation: CASSHPAAGMNTEAFF.

This clone was counted once. The gene calls are TRBV5-5 and TRBJ1-2; TRBD1 might be the D (5 bases). Germline V gene lookup returns CDR1 SGHKS and CDR2 YYEKEE (reference sequence). V lost 0 bases to trimming and J lost 3 bases, with 12 bases between them. This CDR3 is built from 15 residues. Here the CDR3 DNA reads TGTGCCAGCAGCTTGGTCAGCAGGGCATACTATGGCTACACCTTC. This translates into CASSLVSRAYYGYTF.

The table lists this clone with a few counts. The DNA of the CDR3 is TGCGCCAGCAGCCCCGGACAGGTCCCCTACGAGCAGTACTTC. Translation: CASSPGQVPYEQYF. The V call is TRBV5-1, the J call TRBJ2-7; 7 nucleotides align to TRBD1. The length of the CDR3 is 14 residues. Unmatched junction bases numbered 6, after V lost 4 bases and J lost 2 bases. The V gene's germline CDR1 is SGHRS and CDR2 YFSETQ.

The chain joins TRBV5-8 to TRBJ1-3; tentatively, D is TRBD1 (6 bases). Trimming removed 4 bases at V and 4 bases at J, with 15 bases between. Germline CDR1 is SGHTS and CDR2 is YDEGEE. The CDR3 has 15 residues. CDR3: CASSAGAAGGNTIYF. The DNA of the CDR3 is TGTGCCAGCAGCGCGGGGGCTGCGGGGGGAAACACCATATATTTT.

V usage is TRBV7-2 and J usage is TRBJ1-1, with 9 bases identical to TRBD1. The CDR3 has 17 amino acids. J was trimmed by 0 bases and V by 0 bases; bases with no gene match: 5. Germline loops: CDR1 SGHTA, CDR2 FQGNSA. This CDR3 reads CASSLASTGGLNTEAFF. CDR3 in DNA: TGTGCCAGCAGCTTAGCGTCAACAGGGGGCTTGAACACTGAAGCTTTCTTT. The full variable domain, in which reference TRBV7-2 and TRBJ1-1 provide the parts outside the CDR3, is GAGVSQSPSNKVTEKGKDVELRCDPISGHTALYWYRQSLGQGLEFLIYFQGNSAPDKSGLPSDRFSAERTGGSVSTLTIQRTQQEDSAVYLCASSLASTGGLNTEAFFGQGTRLTVV.

The chain recombines TRBV27 with TRBJ2-7, with 7 bases that match TRBD2. The germline V gene has CDR1 MNHEY and CDR2 SMNVEV (reference sequence). The CDR3 consists of 15 residues. Unmatched junction bases numbered 12, after V lost 6 bases and J lost 4 bases. This chain's CDR3 is CASSLGRESSYEQYF. CDR3 sequence (DNA): TGTGCCAGCAGCCTTGGGCGGGAGTCATCTTACGAGCAGTACTTC.

The gene calls are TRBV11-2 and TRBJ2-5; 7 nucleotides match TRBD1. The germline CDR1 and CDR2 sequences are SGHAT and FQNNGV. CDR3 length: 14 amino acids. V shed 5 bases and J 4 bases; nucleotides not matched to a gene: 7. This CDR3 reads CASSRQGYVETQYF. The CDR3 DNA reads as TGTGCCAGCAGCCGACAGGGTTATGTAGAGACCCAGTACTTC.

The chain joins TRBV10-3 to TRBJ2-1; D is unclear. The germline CDR1 and CDR2 sequences are ENHRY and SYGVKD. The CDR3 is 13 residues long. V lost 2 bases, J lost 5 bases, and 7 bases lay in between. The CDR3 reads CAISEELNNEQFF. The CDR3 DNA sequence: TGTGCCATCAGTGAGGAGTTAAACAATGAGCAGTTCTTC.

The rearrangement uses TRBV12-3 or TRBV12-4 and TRBJ2-1; D may be TRBD1 (5 bases). The length of the CDR3 is 11 residues. V was pared by 6 bases and J by 9 bases, with 9 bases between. CDR3 in amino acids: CASSLRGEQFF. The CDR3 nucleotides are TGTGCCAGCAGCCTAAGGGGTGAGCAGTTCTTC.

The chain is built from TRBV7-7 and TRBJ2-2; possible D gene TRBD2, 6 bases. Germline CDR1 and CDR2: SSHAT and FNYEAQ (reference sequence). The CDR3 runs to 16 residues. Trimming left V 1 base short and J 4 bases short, with 13 bases between. The DNA of the CDR3 is TGTGCCAGCAGCTTAGTATCGGGGGTTGGCACCGGGGAGCTGTTTTTT. Protein: CASSLVSGVGTGELFF.

This clone has a single count. J is TRBJ1-2 and V is TRBV5-1, with D perhaps TRBD1 (6 bases). CDR3 size: 13 residues. Germline assignment: CDR1 SGHRS and CDR2 YFSETQ. Deletions cut 4 bases from V and 4 bases from J, with 11 bases between. CDR3 region: CASSLLTGYGYTF. CDR3 bases: TGCGCCAGCAGCCTTTTGACAGGCTATGGCTACACCTTC.

The J gene is TRBJ1-3, the V gene TRBV15; the match to TRBD1 covers 8 bases. Germline assignment: CDR1 LNHNV and CDR2 YYDKDF (reference sequence). This CDR3 comprises 17 residues. Losses at the gene ends were 5 bases for V and 2 bases for J; bases not matched to a gene: 11. CDR3: CATSGGPLQGAGNTIYF. The CDR3, as DNA: TGTGCCACCAGCGGGGGACCGTTACAGGGGGCTGGAAACACCATATATTTT.

This chain uses TRBV6-5 with TRBJ2-3, with a possible D match to TRBD1 (5 bases). The CDR3 sequence is 12 residues long. Germline V gene sequence: CDR1 MNHEY, CDR2 SVGAGI. Trimming cost V 7 bases and J 2 bases, with 7 bases left between them. This CDR3 reads CASTDTTDTQYF. The CDR3 DNA sequence: TGTGCCAGCACGGACACCACAGATACGCAGTATTTT.

The V call is TRBV12-3 or TRBV12-4, the J call TRBJ2-2; D gene ambiguous. This CDR3 spans 12 amino acids. With 8 bases removed from V and 4 bases from J, the gap between germline ends came to 8 bases. The CDR3 loop is CASQSSTGELFF. As DNA, the CDR3 is TGTGCCAGCCAAAGCTCCACCGGGGAGCTGTTTTTT.

The V and J genes are TRBV19 and TRBJ1-2; 7 nucleotides align to TRBD1. CDR1 LNHDA and CDR2 SQIVND come from the germline V gene (reference sequence). CDR3 size: 14 residues. V trimming: 6 bases; J trimming: 5 bases; junction bases outside the gene matches: 9. The CDR3 loop reads CASSTRTGVYGYTF. In DNA, the CDR3 is TGTGCCAGTAGCACTAGGACAGGAGTTTATGGCTACACCTTC.

This clone was counted between two and nine times. The V call is TRBV19, the J call TRBJ1-5; the D gene is possibly TRBD1 (5 bases). CDR1 and CDR2 (germline): LNHDA, SQIVND (reference sequence). The CDR3 length is 16 residues. V was clipped by 6 bases and J by 0 bases, with 15 bases between them. The CDR3 sequence: CASSRQSLYSNQPQHF. The CDR3 DNA reads as TGTGCCAGTAGCAGACAGTCCCTTTATAGCAATCAGCCCCAGCATTTT.

This clone was seen a handful of times. This chain connects TRBV6-5 to TRBJ2-3, with D possibly matching TRBD1 (6 bases). Trimming removed 8 bases at V and 0 bases at J, with 15 bases between. Germline V gene sequence: CDR1 MNHEY, CDR2 SVGAGI. The CDR3 consists of 15 residues. The CDR3 DNA follows: TGTGCCAGCGACAGGAACATCGCTAGCACAGATACGCAGTATTTT. Residues: CASDRNIASTDTQYF.

This chain connects TRBV5-1 to TRBJ1-6; D may be TRBD1 (6 bases). This CDR3 region has 16 residues. Germline V gene lookup returns CDR1 SGHRS and CDR2 YFSETQ. V lost 4 bases and J 6 bases, leaving 17 bases between the germline ends. CDR3 residues: CASSRGAMGVNSPLHF. CDR3 bases: TGCGCCAGCAGCCGGGGGGCGATGGGGGTTAATTCACCCCTCCACTTT.

The chain has TRBV3-1 (or the pseudogene TRBV3-2) and TRBJ1-6, with TRBD1 as a possible D gene (6 bases). CDR1 is LGHDT, CDR2 YNNKEL, per germline (reference sequence). The CDR3 is 16 amino acids. V gave up 0 bases and J gave up 13 bases, with 19 bases separating them. The CDR3: CASSQDSSGQLSPLHF. The CDR3 DNA reads as TGTGCCAGCAGCCAAGATTCTAGTGGACAGCTATCCCCCCTCCACTTT.

V usage is TRBV6-5 and J usage is TRBJ1-1; 8 bases line up with TRBD1. CDR1 is MNHEY and CDR2 is SVGAGI in the germline V gene. The CDR3 loop spans 15 amino acids. Trimming at V came to 5 bases and at J to 1 base, leaving 6 bases not matched to a gene. Here the CDR3 DNA reads TGTGCCAGCAGTAGATCACAGGGGGAGAACACTGAAGCTTTCTTT. Its protein is CASSRSQGENTEAFF.

Comments on this clone: Other DNA sequences in the same sample also yield this CDR3. V is TRBV19 and J is TRBJ1-6; no clear D. The length of the CDR3 is 12 residues. The germline gives CDR1 LNHDA, CDR2 SQIVND (reference sequence). Trimming took off 5 bases at V and 6 bases at J, with 5 bases between the two ends. The CDR3 loop reads CASSLRNSPLHF. Written as DNA, the CDR3 is TGTGCCAGTAGTCTCCGTAATTCACCCCTCCACTTT. Using reference TRBV19 and TRBJ1-6 for the parts outside the CDR3, the full variable domain is DGGITQSPKYLFRKEGQNVTLSCEQNLNHDAMYWYRQDPGQGLRLIYYSQIVNDFQKGDIAEGYSVSREKKESFPLTVTSAQKNPTAFYLCASSLRNSPLHFGNGTRLTVT.